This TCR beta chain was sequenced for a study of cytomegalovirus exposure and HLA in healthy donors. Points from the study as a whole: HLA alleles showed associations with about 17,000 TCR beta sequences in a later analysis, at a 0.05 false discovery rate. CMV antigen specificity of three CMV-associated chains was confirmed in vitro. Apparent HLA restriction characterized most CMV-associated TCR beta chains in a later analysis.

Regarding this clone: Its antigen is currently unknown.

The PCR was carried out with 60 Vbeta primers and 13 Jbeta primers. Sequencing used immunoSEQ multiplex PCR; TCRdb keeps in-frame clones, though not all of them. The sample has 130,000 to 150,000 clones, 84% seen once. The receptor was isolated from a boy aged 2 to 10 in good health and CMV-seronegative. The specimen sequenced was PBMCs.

CDR3 bases: TGTGCCAGCAGCTTAGCAGGGGAATATAGCTCCTACGAGCAGTACTTC. Protein: CASSLAGEYSSYEQYF. The rearrangement links TRBV7-2 to TRBJ2-7; tentatively, D is TRBD1 (5 bases). This CDR3 is 16 amino acids long. In germline, CDR1 is SGHTA, CDR2 FQGNSA. Trimming took off 0 bases at V and 0 bases at J, with 12 bases between the two ends.